Each of the 30 T cell receptor beta chains below was sequenced from the same sample in a study of beta chain features in type 1 diabetes. Every isolated RNA sample was fully reverse transcribed, so sequencing captured expressed TCRB transcripts. Some clones are missing from TCRdb's copy, which holds only in-frame ones; the method was immunoSEQ multiplex PCR. This repertoire shows some 400,000 clones, approximately 15% found once; its top ten account for about 0.02%. Sequenced input: naive CD4+ T cells from blood. The receptors stem from a woman aged 18-35 years in good health.

This clone has just a few counts. The chain couples TRBV6-6 to TRBJ2-1; 8 bases agree with TRBD2. The germline gives CDR1 MNHNY, CDR2 SVGAGI (reference sequence). The CDR3 spans 16 residues. V was pared by 4 bases and J by 1 base, with 6 bases of the junction left unmatched. The CDR3 region is CASSFQAGASYNEQFF. CDR3 sequence (DNA): TGTGCCAGCAGTTTTCAAGCGGGAGCGTCCTACAATGAGCAGTTCTTC.

This chain uses TRBV27 with TRBJ2-7; D unresolved. V dropped 0 bases and J dropped 0 bases, with 6 bases sitting between them. The germline gives CDR1 MNHEY, CDR2 SMNVEV (reference sequence). This CDR3 is 14 amino acids long. CDR3 protein: CASSLSKSSYEQYF. CDR3 sequence (DNA): TGTGCCAGCAGTTTATCGAAGAGCTCCTACGAGCAGTACTTC.

The chain employs TRBV4-3 and TRBJ2-1; 11 bases agree with TRBD2. In germline, CDR1 is LGHNA, CDR2 YSLEER. Trimming removed 4 bases from V and 4 bases from J; junction bases left unmatched: 3. The CDR3 runs 15 residues. The CDR3 coding sequence is TGCGCCAGCAGCCCACTAGCGGGGGTATACAATGAGCAGTTCTTC. This gives the protein CASSPLAGVYNEQFF.

CDR3 DNA sequence: TGCGCCAGCAGCTTACCGCGGACTAGCGGGAGACCATCCTACGAGCAGTACTTC. Protein sequence: CASSLPRTSGRPSYEQYF. This sequence joins TRBV5-1 and TRBJ2-7, with 13 bases lining up with TRBD2. J was trimmed by 1 base and V by 2 bases; bases with no gene match: 9. The germline gives CDR1 SGHRS, CDR2 YFSETQ. The CDR3 extends over 18 amino acids.

This clone came up a few times. The V gene is TRBV25-1, the J gene TRBJ2-1; possible D gene TRBD1, 6 bases. The germline V and J ends were trimmed by 6 bases and 0 bases, with 18 bases remaining between them. The CDR3 has 17 residues. The V gene's germline CDR1 is MGHDK and CDR2 SYGVNS. This CDR3 reads CASSDLGGTRSYNEQFF. DNA for the CDR3: TGTGCCAGCAGCGATCTTGGGGGCACCCGCTCCTACAATGAGCAGTTCTTC.

In this sample, this clone turned up a few times. This chain links TRBV7-9 with TRBJ1-5; tentative D call: TRBD1 (6 bases). Trimming took off 0 bases at V and 3 bases at J, with 12 bases between the two ends. Per the germline V gene, CDR1 is SEHNR and CDR2 is FQNEAQ (reference sequence). The CDR3 length is 16 residues. As DNA, the CDR3 is TGTGCCAGCAGCTTAGCCGACAGGTCTCCCAATCAGCCCCAGCATTTT. Protein product: CASSLADRSPNQPQHF. Looking up the rest from reference TRBV7-9 and TRBJ1-5 gives the full variable domain: DTGVSQNPRHKITKRGQNVTFRCDPISEHNRLYWYRQTLGQGPEFLTYFQNEAQLEKSRLLSDRFSAERPKGSFSTLEIQRTEQGDSAMYLCASSLADRSPNQPQHFGDGTRLSIL.

There are a few counts of this clone. The rearrangement links TRBV19 to TRBJ1-2; TRBD1 matches 8 bases. J gave up 7 bases and V 4 bases, and 5 bases lay outside the gene matches. The CDR3 runs 13 residues. CDR1 is LNHDA and CDR2 is SQIVND in the germline V gene (reference sequence). CDR3 nucleotide sequence: TGTGCCAGTAGTACGGACAGGGTCGGTGGCTACACCTTC. Amino acids: CASSTDRVGGYTF.

This sequence joins TRBV23-1 and TRBJ2-3; D is undetermined. TRBV23-1 is annotated as an ORF whose role is uncertain. This CDR3 is 11 amino acids long. V dropped 6 bases and J dropped 2 bases, with 3 bases sitting between them. The CDR3 region is CASRYTDTQYF. In DNA form, the CDR3 reads TGCGCCAGCAGGTACACAGATACGCAGTATTTT.

The sample holds a few counts of this clone. The V call is TRBV30, the J call TRBJ2-7; weak D call: TRBD2 (5 bases). Looked up from germline, CDR1 is GTSNPN and CDR2 is SVGIG (reference sequence). Trimming cost V 4 bases and J 2 bases, with 9 bases left between them. This CDR3 has 12 amino acids. The CDR3 protein is CAWTLGAYEQYF. The CDR3 nucleotides are TGTGCCTGGACCCTCGGGGCCTACGAGCAGTACTTC.

This clone was picked up a small number of times. The chain links TRBV19 to TRBJ1-5, with 7 bases identical to TRBD1. There are 14 residues in the CDR3. V shed 3 bases and J 4 bases; nucleotides not matched to a gene: 3. Germline V gene data show CDR1 as LNHDA and CDR2 as SQIVND (reference sequence). Written as DNA, the CDR3 is TGTGCCAGTAGTATTCGCAGGGGGAATCAGCCCCAGCATTTT. Translation: CASSIRRGNQPQHF.

This clone was picked up a small number of times. The chain joins TRBV5-1 to TRBJ2-1; TRBD1 agrees at 7 bases. The V gene's germline CDR1 is SGHRS and CDR2 YFSETQ. The CDR3 is made up of 15 amino acids. Trimming took 4 bases from V and 1 from J; bases not matched to a gene: 5. For the CDR3, the DNA is TGCGCCAGCAGCCCGTACAGGGGTTCCTACAATGAGCAGTTCTTC. Translation gives CASSPYRGSYNEQFF.

This sequence joins TRBV30 and TRBJ2-7, with D tentatively TRBD2 (5 bases). CDR3 length: 14 residues. The V end lost 0 bases, the J end lost 7 bases, and 16 bases lay between the germline ends. The germline V gene encodes CDR1 GTSNPN and CDR2 SVGIG (reference sequence). CDR3 sequence (DNA): TGTGCCTGGAGTGTAGGCCCCCGGACGGGGGAGCAGTACTTC. Translated: CAWSVGPRTGEQYF.

This clone was found a few times. This chain connects TRBV6-5 to TRBJ2-6, with D unclear. The V and J ends lost 5 bases and 4 bases respectively, with 12 bases between them. The germline V gene encodes CDR1 MNHEY and CDR2 SVGAGI. The CDR3 runs to 15 residues. The CDR3 loop reads CASSRDRGGANVLTF. The CDR3 coding sequence is TGTGCCAGCAGTCGAGATAGAGGAGGGGCCAACGTCCTGACTTTC.

This clone turned up a few times. The genes are TRBV7-2 and TRBJ2-1, with 7 bases lining up with TRBD1. CDR3 length: 15 amino acids. V was clipped by 0 bases and J by 6 bases; unmatched bases: 5. The germline CDR1 and CDR2 sequences are SGHTA and FQGNSA. CDR3 in amino acids: CASSLAWGQFNEQFF. CDR3 DNA sequence: TGTGCCAGCAGCTTAGCGTGGGGACAGTTCAATGAGCAGTTCTTC.

This clone has a handful of counts. The CDR3 region has the DNA TGTGCCAGCAGCCTGACTAGCGGGAAGGCGGGAGAGACCCAGTACTTC. It codes for CASSLTSGKAGETQYF. The rearrangement uses TRBV5-4 and TRBJ2-5, with 11 bases aligning to TRBD2. Germline V gives CDR1 SGHNT, CDR2 YYREEE (reference sequence). The CDR3 covers 16 residues. Losses at the gene ends were 4 bases for V and 4 bases for J; bases not matched to a gene: 9.

Only a few counts were recorded for this clone. This chain connects TRBV5-1 to TRBJ1-5; tentatively, D is TRBD1 (5 bases). The CDR3 loop spans 15 amino acids. Trimming shortened V by 3 bases and J by 4 bases, and 14 bases separated the two germline ends. The germline CDR1 and CDR2 sequences are SGHRS and YFSETQ. CDR3 protein: CASSSTGTPNQPQHF. The CDR3 DNA is TGCGCCAGCAGCTCGACCGGGACTCCGAATCAGCCCCAGCATTTT.

This clone was seen a handful of times. The rearrangement uses TRBV7-9 and TRBJ1-2; D is unclear. CDR1 SEHNR and CDR2 FQNEAQ come from the germline V gene (reference sequence). The CDR3 loop spans 12 amino acids. The V gene lost 0 bases and the J gene lost 7 bases, with 6 bases spanning the gap. CDR3 loop: CASSLAGRGYTF. For the CDR3, the DNA is TGTGCCAGCAGCTTAGCGGGCCGTGGCTACACCTTC.

The chain links TRBV29-1 to TRBJ2-3; maybe TRBD2 (6 bases). Looked up from germline, CDR1 is SQVTM and CDR2 is ANQGSEA. This CDR3 has 12 amino acids. V was pared by 4 bases and J by 6 bases, with 11 bases between. CDR3 amino acids: CSVAEGTDTQYF. CDR3 DNA sequence: TGCAGCGTTGCGGAGGGGACGGATACGCAGTATTTT.

This clone occurred a few times. The chain is built from TRBV4-2 and TRBJ2-7; D might be TRBD2 (5 bases). V lost 0 bases to trimming and J lost 3 bases, with 12 bases between them. Germline V gives CDR1 LGHNA, CDR2 YNFKEQ. CDR3 length: 15 amino acids. As DNA, the CDR3 is TGTGCCAGCAGCCAAGACTCGAATAGCGTCTACGAGCAGTACTTC. Protein product: CASSQDSNSVYEQYF.

In this sample, this clone turned up a few times. The chain uses TRBV9 and TRBJ2-7; 9 nucleotides align to TRBD1. CDR1 is SGDLS, CDR2 YYNGEE, per germline. Losses at the gene ends were 2 bases for V and 4 bases for J; bases not matched to a gene: 7. CDR3 size: 15 residues. The CDR3 spells CASSVRDREVYEQYF. The DNA of the CDR3 is TGTGCCAGCAGCGTTAGGGACAGGGAGGTTTACGAGCAGTACTTC.

This clone was detected a few times. V is TRBV19 and J is TRBJ2-5; 7 nucleotides align to TRBD2. The germline CDR1 and CDR2 sequences are LNHDA and SQIVND (reference sequence). J lost 4 bases, V lost 4 bases, and 3 bases had no gene match. This CDR3 comprises 13 residues. DNA of the CDR3: TGTGCCAGTAGTACATTAGCGGGAGAGACCCAGTACTTC. This sequence encodes CASSTLAGETQYF.

The J gene is TRBJ1-5, the V gene TRBV4-1, with 9 bases fitting TRBD1. Germline V gives CDR1 MGHRA, CDR2 YSYEKL. This CDR3 has 16 residues. After removal of 1 base from V and 3 bases from J, the junction contained 4 bases not matched to a gene. The DNA for the CDR3 is TGCGCCAGCAGCCAAGGTAACAGGGGGCTCAATCAGCCCCAGCATTTT. It translates to CASSQGNRGLNQPQHF.

This clone was counted between two and nine times. The chain's CDR3 is CASSIEPAIYYGYTF. In DNA form, the CDR3 reads TGTGCCAGTAGTATAGAACCAGCGATATACTATGGCTACACCTTC. The rearrangement uses TRBV19 and TRBJ1-2, with D uncertain. Germline CDR1 is LNHDA and CDR2 is SQIVND (reference sequence). This CDR3 is 15 amino acids long. The V and J ends lost 0 bases and 3 bases respectively, with 11 bases between them.

V usage is TRBV4-3 and J usage is TRBJ2-3; 10 nucleotides agree with TRBD2. CDR1 and CDR2 from the germline V gene are LGHNA and YSLEER. Unmatched junction bases numbered 9, after V lost 1 base and J lost 2 bases. CDR3 length: 18 residues. CDR3: CASSQGSGLAENTDTQYF. Here the CDR3 DNA reads TGCGCCAGCAGCCAAGGTTCTGGACTAGCGGAGAACACAGATACGCAGTATTTT.

The chain is built from TRBV19 and TRBJ1-2; 9 positions agree with TRBD1. This CDR3 region has 15 residues. V shed 3 bases and J 4 bases; nucleotides not matched to a gene: 6. CDR1 and CDR2 (germline): LNHDA, SQIVND (reference sequence). The CDR3 loop is CASSMLDRGSYGYTF. CDR3 DNA: TGTGCCAGTAGTATGCTGGACAGGGGAAGCTATGGCTACACCTTC.

This clone was recorded a few times. V and J are TRBV30 and TRBJ2-7; D unresolved. V lost 3 bases to trimming and J lost 3 bases, with 6 bases between them. From germline, CDR1 is GTSNPN and CDR2 SVGIG (reference sequence). The CDR3 totals 11 residues. DNA for the CDR3: TGTGCCTGGAGAAACAACTACGAGCAGTACTTC. This gives the protein CAWRNNYEQYF.

This sequence joins TRBV29-1 and TRBJ2-7; 7 bases map to TRBD2. Unmatched junction bases numbered 10, after V lost 7 bases and J lost 7 bases. Per germline, CDR1 SQVTM and CDR2 ANQGSEA. The length of the CDR3 is 12 residues. Here the CDR3 reads CSASLVGGEQYF. As DNA, the CDR3 is TGCAGCGCCTCTCTGGTCGGGGGGGAGCAGTACTTC.

The chain carries TRBV19 and TRBJ2-4, with 9 bases identical to TRBD2. The V gene end was trimmed by 1 base and the J gene end by 9 bases; junction bases not matched to a gene: 7. There are 15 residues in the CDR3. The germline V gene encodes CDR1 LNHDA and CDR2 SQIVND (reference sequence). CDR3 nucleotide sequence: TGTGCCAGTAGTATAGCTTCCCGCGGGGGGGTCATTCAGTACTTC. It specifies CASSIASRGGVIQYF.

This clone was detected only a few times. This chain connects TRBV9 to TRBJ2-2; possibly TRBD2 for D (5 bases). The V and J ends lost 4 bases and 6 bases respectively, with 10 bases between them. This CDR3 comprises 13 residues. Germline assignment: CDR1 SGDLS and CDR2 YYNGEE. The CDR3 sequence: CASSSSSAGELFF. The CDR3 region has the DNA TGTGCCAGCAGCTCCAGTAGCGCCGGGGAGCTGTTTTTT.

This clone was counted only a few times. V gene TRBV18 combines with J gene TRBJ2-2; 7 nucleotides match TRBD1. Germline CDR1 and CDR2: KGHSH and LQKENI. With 0 bases clipped from V and 4 bases from J, the junction kept 2 bases outside the gene matches. This CDR3 spans 15 amino acids. CDR3 residues: CASSPPGTATGELFF. In nucleotides, the CDR3 is TGTGCCAGCTCACCACCCGGGACAGCCACCGGGGAGCTGTTTTTT.